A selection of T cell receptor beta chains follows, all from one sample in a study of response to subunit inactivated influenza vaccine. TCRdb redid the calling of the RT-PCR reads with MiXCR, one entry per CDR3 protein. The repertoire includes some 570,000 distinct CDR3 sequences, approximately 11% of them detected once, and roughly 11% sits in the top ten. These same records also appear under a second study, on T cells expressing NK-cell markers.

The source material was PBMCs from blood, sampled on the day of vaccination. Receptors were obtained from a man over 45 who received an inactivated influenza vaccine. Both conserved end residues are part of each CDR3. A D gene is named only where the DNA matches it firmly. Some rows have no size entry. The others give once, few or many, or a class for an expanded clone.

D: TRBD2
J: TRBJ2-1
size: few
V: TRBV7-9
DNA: TGTGCCAGCAGCTTAGCTAGCGGGAAATACAATGAGCAGTTCTTC
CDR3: CASSLASGKYNEQFF

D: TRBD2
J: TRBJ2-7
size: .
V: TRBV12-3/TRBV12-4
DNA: TGTGCCAGCAGCTACCCTAGCGGGAGGTTATCCTACGAGCAGTACTTC
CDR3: CASSYPSGRLSYEQYF

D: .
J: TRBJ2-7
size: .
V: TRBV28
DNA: TGTGCCAGCAGCTATAGGGGCTGGGGCGAGCAGTACTTC
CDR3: CASSYRGWGEQYF

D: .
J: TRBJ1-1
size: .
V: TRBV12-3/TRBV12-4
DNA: TGTGCCAGCACCCGGATACGGGGCACGGGGAACACTGAAGCTTTCTTT
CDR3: CASTRIRGTGNTEAFF

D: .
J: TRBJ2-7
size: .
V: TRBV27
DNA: TGTGCCAGCAGTTTATCCCAGGGTACCTACGAGCAGTACTTC
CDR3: CASSLSQGTYEQYF

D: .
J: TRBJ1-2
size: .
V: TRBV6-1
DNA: TGTGCCAGCACCCAATGGGGAGGCTATGGCTACACCTTC
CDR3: CASTQWGGYGYTF

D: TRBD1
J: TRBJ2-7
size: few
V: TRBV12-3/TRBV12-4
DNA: TGTGCCAGCAGACTGGACAGGGTAGCCCACGAGCAGTACTTC
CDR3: CASRLDRVAHEQYF

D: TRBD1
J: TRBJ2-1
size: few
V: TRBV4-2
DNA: TGTGCCAGCAGCCAAGATTTACAGGGGGGCTACAATGAGCAGTTCTTC
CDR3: CASSQDLQGGYNEQFF

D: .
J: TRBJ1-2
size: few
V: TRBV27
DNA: TGTGCCAGCAGTCCCTCCCTTTCAGGGGCCTATGGCTACACCTTC
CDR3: CASSPSLSGAYGYTF

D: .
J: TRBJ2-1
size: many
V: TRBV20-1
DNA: TGCAGTGCCGCTAGATCTGGGGTCGAGCAGTTCTTC
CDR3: CSAARSGVEQFF

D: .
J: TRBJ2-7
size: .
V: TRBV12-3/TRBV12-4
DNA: TGTGCCAGCAGCCCCGCGTTACTACCTCCTAAGGAGCAGTACTTC
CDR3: CASSPALLPPKEQYF

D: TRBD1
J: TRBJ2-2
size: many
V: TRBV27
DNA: TGTGCCAGCAGTTTCACAGGGGGCGTCACCGGGGAGCTGTTTTTT
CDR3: CASSFTGGVTGELFF

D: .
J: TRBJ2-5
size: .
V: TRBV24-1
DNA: TGTGCCACCAGTGATAGGACTGCGTCGGGGGAGACCCAGTACTTC
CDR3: CATSDRTASGETQYF

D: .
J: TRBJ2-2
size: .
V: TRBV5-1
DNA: TGCGCCAGCAGCCCTACCCGGCAGAACACCGGGGAGCTGTTTTTT
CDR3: CASSPTRQNTGELFF

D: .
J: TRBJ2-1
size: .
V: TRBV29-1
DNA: TGCAGCGTGAACACTGGGCTCAGTTCCTACAATGAGCAGTTCTTC
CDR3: CSVNTGLSSYNEQFF

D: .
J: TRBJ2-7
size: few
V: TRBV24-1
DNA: TGTGCCACCAGTGACCCCCGGGTAGGGTTCAACGAGCAGTACTTC
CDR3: CATSDPRVGFNEQYF

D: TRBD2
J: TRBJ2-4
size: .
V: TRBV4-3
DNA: TGCGCCAGCAGTAGCGGGGGCACGGGAAACATTCAGTACTTC
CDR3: CASSSGGTGNIQYF

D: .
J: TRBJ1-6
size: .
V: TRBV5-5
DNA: TGTGCCAGCAGCTCAAGAAGCTCCTATAATTCACCCCTCCACTTT
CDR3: CASSSRSSYNSPLHF